This T cell receptor beta chain was captured in a study of shared clonotypes between healthy human individuals. Sequencing used immunoSEQ multiplex PCR; TCRdb keeps in-frame clones, though not all of them. The table includes 2 million to 3 million clones, 93% detected once. Trimming cost V 6 bases and J 8 bases; bases outside gene matches: 11. The CDR3 has 14 amino acids. Germline assignment: CDR1 SEHNR and CDR2 FQNEAQ (reference sequence). The TCR comes from a young man in good health. Some clones in this sample may be carry-over from other donors' samples. The sample taken for sequencing was naive CD4+ T cells from PBMCs. Subset in this sample: CD45RA+ positively selected. The rearrangement joins TRBV7-9 to TRBJ2-7; the match to TRBD2 covers 9 bases. The CDR3 DNA reads as TGTGCCAGCAGTCCTAGTAGCGGGAGCGGCAAGCAGTACTTC. Its protein is CASSPSSGSGKQYF.